The 32 T cell receptor beta chains reported below all come from one sample, sequenced in a study of graft-versus-host responses after intestinal transplantation. Some clones are missing from TCRdb's copy, which holds only in-frame ones; the method was immunoSEQ multiplex PCR. The table includes about 20,000 clones, approximately 45% detected once. This specimen was alloreactive CD4+ T cells from a mixed lymphocyte reaction culture, taken before intestinal transplant. Subset of the sample: CFSE-low proliferating T cells sorted from approximately 6-day pre-transplant mixed lymphocyte reaction (GvH or HvG direction). These receptors were obtained from a human patient who received an intestinal transplant.

The rearrangement joins TRBV11-2 to TRBJ1-1; D not certain. Germline assignment: CDR1 SGHAT and CDR2 FQNNGV. V dropped 1 base and J dropped 5 bases, with 11 bases sitting between them. The CDR3 has 14 residues. The CDR3 here is CASSLVGRVTEAFF. CDR3 coding DNA: TGTGCCAGCAGCTTAGTTGGGCGGGTTACTGAAGCTTTCTTT.

This rearrangement joins TRBV5-6 to TRBJ1-2; unclear D gene. Germline-derived CDR1 and CDR2 are SGHDT and YYEEEE. The V end was cut by 4 bases, the J end by 5 bases, with 21 bases between. The CDR3 covers 16 residues. The DNA for the CDR3 is TGTGCCAGCAGCCTCCGGGGTTTCGGCCGGGAGTATGGCTACACCTTC. Its protein product is CASSLRGFGREYGYTF.

The chain couples TRBV7-6 to TRBJ1-2; possible D gene TRBD1, 6 bases. The CDR3 loop spans 15 amino acids. Germline V CDR1 and CDR2: SGHVS, FNYEAQ. The ends were cut back, 5 bases at V and 3 bases at J, with 16 bases in the middle. The chain's CDR3 is CASSPTLAGDYGYTF. CDR3 coding DNA: TGTGCCAGCAGCCCGACCCTTGCAGGGGACTATGGCTACACCTTC.

V is TRBV6-5 and J is TRBJ1-2, with no clear D. V dropped 0 bases and J dropped 8 bases, with 10 bases sitting between them. Germline loops: CDR1 MNHEY, CDR2 SVGAGI. The CDR3 is 13 residues long. The CDR3 DNA reads as TGTGCCAGCAGTTACTCGATCGGGGTAGGCTACACCTTC. It translates to CASSYSIGVGYTF.

This rearrangement joins TRBV9 to TRBJ1-3, with TRBD1 matching over 7 bases. The length of the CDR3 is 16 residues. V dropped 3 bases and J dropped 0; count of bases not matched to a gene: 6. In germline, CDR1 is SGDLS, CDR2 YYNGEE. The CDR3 sequence is CASSALQGGSGNTIYF. The CDR3 nucleotides are TGTGCCAGCAGCGCCCTTCAGGGGGGCTCTGGAAACACCATATATTTT.

The chain couples TRBV2 to TRBJ2-5, with a weak D call TRBD2 (5 bases). The CDR3 has 14 amino acids. CDR1 is SNHLY, CDR2 FYNNEI, per germline. The V gene lost 0 bases and the J gene lost 7 bases, with 12 bases spanning the gap. As DNA, the CDR3 is TGTGCCAGCAGTGAAGCGCTTTGGGCGGGGACCCAGTACTTC. This translates into CASSEALWAGTQYF. The full variable domain, completed using reference TRBV2 and TRBJ2-5, is EPEVTQTPSHQVTQMGQEVILRCVPISNHLYFYWYRQILGQKVEFLVSFYNNEISEKSEIFDDQFSVERPDGSNFTLKIRSTKLEDSAMYFCASSEALWAGTQYFGPGTRLLVL.

The chain employs TRBV2 and TRBJ2-3; 10 bases agree with TRBD2. V was pared by 8 bases and J by 2 bases, with 13 bases of the junction left unmatched. Germline V gives CDR1 SNHLY, CDR2 FYNNEI. This CDR3 comprises 17 residues. CDR3 loop: CASSNPKLAGDTDTQYF. The CDR3 bases are TGTGCCAGCTCGAACCCGAAGCTAGCGGGGGACACAGATACGCAGTATTTT.

This clone was observed a few times. This chain links TRBV5-8 with TRBJ1-4, with 8 bases identical to TRBD1. The V and J ends lost 4 bases and 7 bases, in that order; junction bases with no gene match: 12. This CDR3 has 16 residues. Germline V gene data show CDR1 as SGHTS and CDR2 as YDEGEE. The CDR3 DNA follows: TGTGCCAGCAGCAGAGGACAGGGATCTCCAGGTGAAAAACTGTTTTTT. Translation: CASSRGQGSPGEKLFF.

The rearrangement links TRBV5-6 to TRBJ2-3; 10 bases match TRBD2. The germline V gene encodes CDR1 SGHDT and CDR2 YYEEEE. V lost 0 bases to trimming and J lost 1 base; unmatched junction nucleotides: 8. The length of the CDR3 is 18 residues. Here the CDR3 reads CASSLGLAGKPGTDTQYF. In DNA form, the CDR3 reads TGTGCCAGCAGCTTGGGACTAGCGGGTAAACCTGGCACAGATACGCAGTATTTT.

The rearrangement uses TRBV6-1 and TRBJ1-4; no clear D gene. V dropped 4 bases and J dropped 3 bases, with 15 bases sitting between them. Germline-derived CDR1 and CDR2 are MNHNS and SASEGT. The CDR3 has 16 residues. The CDR3 region has the DNA TGTGCCAGCAGTGTCGCAGGAGGTTGGGCTAATGAAAAACTGTTTTTT. Its protein product is CASSVAGGWANEKLFF.

This clone was seen just once. The chain uses TRBV7-2 and TRBJ2-7; 14 bases agree with TRBD2. This CDR3 has 15 residues. The V gene's germline CDR1 is SGHTA and CDR2 FQGNSA. V lost 3 bases and J lost 2; bases outside the gene matches: 0. The chain's CDR3 is CASSLTSGGAYEQYF. The CDR3 nucleotides read TGTGCCAGCAGCTTGACTAGCGGGGGGGCCTACGAGCAGTACTTC.

This rearrangement joins TRBV5-1 to TRBJ2-5; TRBD2 aligns across 8 bases. Per the germline V gene, CDR1 is SGHRS and CDR2 is YFSETQ. The length of the CDR3 is 16 residues. The junction had 8 bases not matched to a gene; V was cut back by 4 bases and J by 0 bases. CDR3 in DNA: TGCGCCAGCAGCCACATAGCGGGGCGGTACCAAGAGACCCAGTACTTC. Translating it yields CASSHIAGRYQETQYF.

This rearrangement joins TRBV7-9 to TRBJ2-3, with D possibly TRBD2 on 5 matching bases. This CDR3 is 14 amino acids long. Germline loops: CDR1 SEHNR, CDR2 FQNEAQ (reference sequence). Trimming stripped 4 bases from V and 9 bases from J, with 17 bases between. The CDR3 spells CASSSMRALGTQYF. CDR3 nucleotide sequence: TGTGCCAGCAGCTCCATGCGGGCCCTGGGCACGCAGTATTTT.

This clone was counted only a few times. CDR3 DNA sequence: TGTGCCAGCAGTTTACAGGACTATGGCTACACCTTC. Translating it yields CASSLQDYGYTF. The V call is TRBV28, the J call TRBJ1-2; D remains unclear. There are 12 residues in the CDR3. From germline, CDR1 is MDHEN and CDR2 SYDVKM. The ends were cut back, 2 bases at V and 3 bases at J, with 4 bases in the middle.

This chain uses TRBV4-2 with TRBJ1-5; D might be TRBD1 (6 bases). CDR3 length: 15 residues. Trimming removed 4 bases from V and 0 bases from J, with 10 bases in between. Germline CDR1 LGHNA, CDR2 YNFKEQ. This chain's CDR3 is CASSPGQSSNQPQHF. DNA of the CDR3: TGTGCCAGCAGCCCTGGACAGTCTAGCAATCAGCCCCAGCATTTT.

This rearrangement joins TRBV27 to TRBJ2-5; 9 nucleotides agree with TRBD1. The V and J ends lost 2 bases and 10 bases, in that order; junction bases with no gene match: 8. The CDR3 has 14 amino acids. Germline V CDR1 and CDR2: MNHEY, SMNVEV (reference sequence). The CDR3 here is CASSLRQGGRDQYF. The CDR3 coding sequence is TGTGCCAGCAGTTTAAGACAGGGGGGTCGGGACCAGTACTTC.

V and J are TRBV5-5 and TRBJ1-2; maybe TRBD1 (6 bases). V lost 4 bases and J lost 0, with 22 bases in between. The CDR3 length is 18 residues. The germline CDR1 and CDR2 sequences are SGHKS and YYEKEE (reference sequence). The DNA of the CDR3 is TGTGCCAGCAGCAACACAATGGGACACCCAGAAGCTAACTATGGCTACACCTTC. This translates into CASSNTMGHPEANYGYTF.

The J gene is TRBJ2-1, the V gene TRBV6-5; 9 bases agree with TRBD2. Germline assignment: CDR1 MNHEY and CDR2 SVGAGI. Germline trimming cut 6 bases from V and 9 bases from J; bases unmatched to any gene: 12. The CDR3 loop spans 15 amino acids. The CDR3 region is CASRPAGGPHIEQFF. DNA for the CDR3: TGTGCCAGCAGACCCGCGGGGGGGCCTCACATTGAGCAGTTCTTC.

By share, this clone counts as medium-sized. The chain links TRBV6-1 to TRBJ2-2, with TRBD1 identical over 10 bases. V trimming: 9 bases; J trimming: 8 bases; junction bases outside the gene matches: 6. The CDR3 runs to 13 residues. From germline, CDR1 is MNHNS and CDR2 SASEGT. The CDR3 region is CASRTGGIGELFF. The CDR3, as DNA: TGTGCCAGTAGGACAGGGGGAATTGGGGAGCTGTTTTTT.

This clone was seen only a few times. The CDR3 coding sequence is TGTGCCAGCAGTCGTACATCCTATGGCTACACCTTC. This codes for CASSRTSYGYTF. The rearrangement joins TRBV6-5 to TRBJ1-2; D gene uncertain. This CDR3 is built from 12 residues. From germline, CDR1 is MNHEY and CDR2 SVGAGI. V lost 5 bases and J lost 4, with 8 bases in between.

Remarks on this clone: Its ends do not fully match the called genes, so a read error is possible. The V call is TRBV18, the J call TRBJ1-1, with D possibly being TRBD1 (6 bases). The CDR3 runs 13 residues. CDR1 is KGHSH and CDR2 is LQKENI in the germline V gene. The CDR3: CASSTLGATKAFF. The CDR3 DNA reads TGTGCCAGCTCCACGTTGGGGGCCACTAAAGCTTTCTTT.

The V call is TRBV6-1, the J call TRBJ1-6, with D perhaps matching TRBD1 (6 bases). This CDR3 has 14 amino acids. Germline V gene sequence: CDR1 MNHNS, CDR2 SASEGT. Deletions cut 6 bases from V and 6 bases from J, with 12 bases between. The CDR3 DNA reads TGTGCCAGCAGAAACAGGGTGCCTAATTCACCCCTCCACTTT. This encodes CASRNRVPNSPLHF.

This chain uses TRBV18 with TRBJ2-2, with 7 bases identical to TRBD1. Germline-derived CDR1 and CDR2 are KGHSH and LQKENI. J was trimmed by 0 bases and V by 6 bases; bases with no gene match: 4. The CDR3 has 15 amino acids. Written as DNA, the CDR3 is TGTGCCAGCTCCCCCGACAGGGCGAACACCGGGGAGCTGTTTTTT. Amino acids: CASSPDRANTGELFF.

Turning to this clone: This CDR3 is also generated by other DNA sequences in the sample. The rearrangement links TRBV5-1 to TRBJ1-1, with D possibly being TRBD1 (5 bases). Germline V gene sequence: CDR1 SGHRS, CDR2 YFSETQ. The CDR3 totals 15 residues. V was shortened by 4 bases and J by 3 bases, with 16 bases between the two germline ends. This CDR3 reads CASSPERGYDTEAFF. The CDR3 coding sequence is TGCGCCAGCAGCCCAGAAAGGGGATACGACACTGAAGCTTTCTTT.

This clone occurred a few times. This chain links TRBV5-6 with TRBJ1-2; D is unclear. CDR1 is SGHDT and CDR2 is YYEEEE in the germline V gene. V shed 1 base and J shed 0 bases, with 7 bases lying between them. This CDR3 has 14 residues. CDR3 DNA sequence: TGTGCCAGCAGCTTGTATCAGGCTAACTATGGCTACACCTTC. The encoded protein is CASSLYQANYGYTF.

This clone was observed a handful of times. The rearrangement links TRBV7-8 to TRBJ1-2; no reliable D call. The V end lost 0 bases, the J end lost 3 bases, and 8 bases lay between the germline ends. CDR1 SGHVS and CDR2 FQNEAQ come from the germline V gene. The CDR3 contains 14 residues. The CDR3 DNA follows: TGTGCCAGCAGCTTAGCGTCGGGGTACTATGGCTACACCTTC. It is translated as CASSLASGYYGYTF.

The rearrangement uses TRBV6-5 and TRBJ2-3; 7 bases fit TRBD2. V gave up 6 bases and J gave up 0 bases; unmatched junction bases: 6. The CDR3 is 15 residues long. CDR1 MNHEY and CDR2 SVGAGI come from the germline V gene. This CDR3 is CASRRTRASTDTQYF. The CDR3 DNA follows: TGTGCCAGCAGAAGGACTAGGGCTAGCACAGATACGCAGTATTTT.

The chain joins TRBV5-1 to TRBJ2-1, with 9 bases matching TRBD1. The germline CDR1 and CDR2 sequences are SGHRS and YFSETQ. The CDR3 has 16 residues. The J segment lost 8 bases and the V segment lost 4 bases, leaving 13 bases of the junction unmatched. CDR3 loop: CASSRSAGTGLDEQFF. The DNA for the CDR3 is TGCGCCAGCAGCCGATCCGCCGGGACAGGGCTCGATGAGCAGTTCTTC.

This clone was recorded a few times. J is TRBJ2-1 and V is TRBV7-2, with 16 bases lining up with TRBD2. This CDR3 comprises 16 residues. Looked up from germline, CDR1 is SGHTA and CDR2 is FQGNSA. The junction had 5 bases not matched to a gene; V was cut back by 5 bases and J by 7 bases. The CDR3 DNA reads TGTGCCAGCAGCATGGGACTAGCGGGGGGGCAAAATGAGCAGTTCTTC. Residues: CASSMGLAGGQNEQFF. The full variable domain, with the rest looked up from reference TRBV7-2 and TRBJ2-1, is GAGVSQSPSNKVTEKGKDVELRCDPISGHTALYWYRQSLGQGLEFLIYFQGNSAPDKSGLPSDRFSAERTGGSVSTLTIQRTQQEDSAVYLCASSMGLAGGQNEQFFGPGTRLTVL.

The chain employs TRBV5-1 and TRBJ2-3, with D perhaps TRBD2 (5 bases). CDR3 length: 15 amino acids. The V end was cut by 4 bases, the J end by 0 bases, with 12 bases between. Germline loops: CDR1 SGHRS, CDR2 YFSETQ. The CDR3 sequence is CASSVIRGSTDTQYF. The CDR3 bases are TGCGCCAGCAGCGTTATACGGGGAAGCACAGATACGCAGTATTTT.

This sequence joins TRBV4-2 and TRBJ2-5; D is unclear. The CDR3 has 14 amino acids. Trimming cost V 0 bases and J 2 bases, with 7 bases left between them. Germline V lookup: CDR1 LGHNA, CDR2 YNFKEQ. The CDR3 loop is CASSQDARQETQYF. The CDR3 nucleotides are TGTGCCAGCAGCCAAGACGCTAGGCAAGAGACCCAGTACTTC.

The V gene is TRBV4-1, the J gene TRBJ1-2; 7 bases are a match to TRBD1. V lost 3 bases, J lost 0 bases, and 7 bases stayed unmatched. CDR1 and CDR2 from the germline V gene are MGHRA and YSYEKL. The CDR3 is 16 residues long. The CDR3 is CASSHRQGSTNYGYTF. The CDR3 DNA reads as TGCGCCAGCAGCCACCGACAGGGAAGCACTAACTATGGCTACACCTTC.